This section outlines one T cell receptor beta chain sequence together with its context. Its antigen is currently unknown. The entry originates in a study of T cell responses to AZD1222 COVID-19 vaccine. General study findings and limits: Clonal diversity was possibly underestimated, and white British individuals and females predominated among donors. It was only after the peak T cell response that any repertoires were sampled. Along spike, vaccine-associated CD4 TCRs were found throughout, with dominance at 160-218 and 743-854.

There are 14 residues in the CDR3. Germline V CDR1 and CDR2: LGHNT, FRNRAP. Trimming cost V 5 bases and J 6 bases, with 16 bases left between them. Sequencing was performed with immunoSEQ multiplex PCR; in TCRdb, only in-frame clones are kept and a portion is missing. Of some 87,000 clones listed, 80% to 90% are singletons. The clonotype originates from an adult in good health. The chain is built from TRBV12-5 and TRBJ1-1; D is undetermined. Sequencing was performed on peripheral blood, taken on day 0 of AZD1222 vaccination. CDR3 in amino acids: CASGTSGLWAEAFF. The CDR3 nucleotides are TGTGCTAGTGGTACCTCTGGCCTTTGGGCTGAAGCTTTCTTT.